The clone carrying this TCR beta chain appeared many times. The data belong to a study of T-cell reconstitution after alpha-beta-depleted transplantation in children. Unique molecular identifiers were incorporated during preparation of the TCRbeta library. TCRdb reprocessed the PCR reads via MiXCR and lists one record per CDR3 protein. The table lists about 240,000 distinct CDR3 sequences, around 12% of them singletons. The source of this sequence is a human donor who donated a stem cell graft to a child with acute lymphoblastic leukemia. This specimen consisted of PBMCs from the stem cell graft donor, obtained from the stem cell graft.

In nucleotides, the CDR3 is TGCAGTGCTAGAAAGGGCGGGGGGTCAAATACGCAGTATTTT. Translating gives CSARKGGGSNTQYF. The chain links TRBV20-1 to TRBJ2-3; 8 bases agree with TRBD2. Germline V CDR1 and CDR2: DFQATT, SNEGSKA (reference sequence). The CDR3 spans 14 residues. J was trimmed by 7 bases and V by 2 bases; bases with no gene match: 8.